A single sample is the source of the 17 T cell receptor beta chains below, sequenced in a study of blood T cell repertoires in COVID-19 (TCRdb year 2020). Receptor libraries were prepared by the immunoSEQ multiplex PCR assay. TCRdb re-hosts the immuneACCESS table, in-frame sequences only. Its copies lack some clones; in the studies checked, an unresolved V gene accounts for under half of them, and the cause for the rest is not known. The sample yields roughly 200,000 clones; 75% to 90% were counted once. 3% to 4% of the sample is taken by the ten largest. Sequencing was performed on peripheral blood. These TCRs come from a man aged 55 to 70 with acute or convalescent COVID-19.

The rearrangement links TRBV28 to TRBJ1-4; D uncertain. Trimming stripped 3 bases from V and 8 bases from J, with 16 bases between. This CDR3 region has 15 residues. CDR1 is MDHEN, CDR2 SYDVKM, per germline. As DNA, the CDR3 is TGTGCCAGCAGTTTCCCTTCAGGAGGCGGGGAAAAACTGTTTTTT. Its protein product is CASSFPSGGGEKLFF.

The gene calls are TRBV14 and TRBJ1-1, with unresolved D. V was pared by 10 bases and J by 3 bases, with 12 bases between. This CDR3 is built from 12 residues. CDR1 SGHDN and CDR2 FVKESK come from the germline V gene. The CDR3 loop reads CATPRGDTEAFF. The DNA for the CDR3 is TGTGCCACCCCCCGGGGAGACACTGAAGCTTTCTTT.

The V and J genes are TRBV21-1 and TRBJ1-5; TRBD1 is the table's D call, not checked against the DNA. TRBV21-1 is a pseudogene locus. The length of the CDR3 is 16 residues. CDR3 bases: TGTGCCAGCAGCAAAGACGGGACAGGGAGCAATCAGCCCCAGCATTTT. Translating gives CASSKDGTGSNQPQHF.

The rearrangement links TRBV6-1 to TRBJ1-1; 8 bases are shared with TRBD1. CDR3 length: 14 residues. Germline values: CDR1 MNHNS, CDR2 SASEGT. Trimming took 3 bases from V and 4 from J; bases not matched to a gene: 4. CDR3: CASSEDRVGTEAFF. In nucleotides, the CDR3 is TGTGCCAGCAGTGAGGACAGGGTTGGCACTGAAGCTTTCTTT.

The J gene is TRBJ2-2, the V gene TRBV9, with TRBD2 matching 12 bases. Germline assignment: CDR1 SGDLS and CDR2 YYNGEE. V dropped 3 bases and J dropped 8; count of bases not matched to a gene: 5. The length of the CDR3 is 15 residues. The CDR3 loop reads CASSATSGRSGELFF. The CDR3 DNA reads as TGTGCCAGCAGCGCGACTAGCGGGAGATCTGGGGAGCTGTTTTTT.

In its sample, this clone was seen once. This chain links TRBV6-5 with TRBJ1-1, with D possibly being TRBD1 (6 bases). Germline V gene sequence: CDR1 MNHEY, CDR2 SVGAGI. Trimming shortened V by 7 bases and J by 7 bases, and 16 bases separated the two germline ends. This CDR3 comprises 13 residues. The CDR3 reads CASIPMGAVEAFF. The CDR3 DNA reads as TGTGCCAGCATCCCAATGGGGGCAGTTGAAGCTTTCTTT.

This rearrangement joins TRBV9 to TRBJ2-3, with a possible D match to TRBD2 (5 bases). Looked up from germline, CDR1 is SGDLS and CDR2 is YYNGEE. The CDR3 length is 18 residues. Trimming removed 4 bases from V and 0 bases from J, with 21 bases in between. The chain's CDR3 is CASSPEVSSAVSTDTQYF. The CDR3 DNA reads TGTGCCAGCAGCCCAGAGGTGTCGTCAGCGGTTAGCACAGATACGCAGTATTTT. Looking up the rest from reference TRBV9 and TRBJ2-3 gives the full variable domain: DSGVTQTPKHLITATGQRVTLRCSPRSGDLSVYWYQQSLDQGLQFLIQYYNGEERAKGNILERFSAQQFPDLHSELNLSSLELGDSALYFCASSPEVSSAVSTDTQYFGPGTRLTVL.

The CDR3 DNA is TGTGCCAGCAGTTTGAGGGCTAATGAGCAGTTCTTC. This sequence encodes CASSLRANEQFF. This sequence joins TRBV12-3 or TRBV12-4 and TRBJ2-1, with a tentative D call TRBD2 (5 bases). This CDR3 region has 12 residues. Trimming left V 3 bases short and J 7 bases short, with 7 bases between.

Here the CDR3 reads CASSGGVASYGSTDTQYF. The CDR3 nucleotides are TGTGCCAGCAGCGGGGGGGTGGCTAGTTACGGAAGCACAGATACGCAGTATTTT. The chain joins TRBV3-1 (or the pseudogene TRBV3-2) to TRBJ2-3; TRBD2 aligns across 7 bases. Germline lookup yields CDR1 LGHDT and CDR2 YNNKEL (reference sequence). Unmatched junction bases numbered 14, after V lost 5 bases and J lost 0 bases. This CDR3 spans 18 amino acids.

The rearrangement uses TRBV18 and TRBJ2-2; 7 nucleotides align to TRBD1. The CDR3 covers 18 residues. The germline V gene has CDR1 KGHSH and CDR2 LQKENI. The V segment lost 3 bases and the J segment 1 base; nucleotides outside the gene matches: 11. Written as DNA, the CDR3 is TGTGCCAGCTCACCTTGGGACAGTAACGGCAGGAACACCGGGGAGCTGTTTTTT. Protein: CASSPWDSNGRNTGELFF.

This chain joins TRBV15 and TRBJ2-5; D might be TRBD2 (6 bases). Looked up from germline, CDR1 is LNHNV and CDR2 is YYDKDF (reference sequence). This CDR3 is built from 16 residues. Trimming left V 2 bases short and J 2 bases short, with 15 bases between. Here the CDR3 DNA reads TGTGCCACCAGCAGAACAATGGGACTGCTGCAAGAGACCCAGTACTTC. Translation gives CATSRTMGLLQETQYF. Drawing the rest from reference TRBV15 and TRBJ2-5, the complete variable domain is DAMVIQNPRYQVTQFGKPVTLSCSQTLNHNVMYWYQQKSSQAPKLLFHYYDKDFNNEADTPDNFQSRRPNTSFCFLDIRSPGLGDTAMYLCATSRTMGLLQETQYFGPGTRLLVL.

The rearrangement uses TRBV24-1 and TRBJ1-5, with 7 bases lining up with TRBD1. This CDR3 comprises 16 residues. From germline, CDR1 is KGHDR and CDR2 SFDVKD. J gave up 2 bases and V 5 bases, and 8 bases lay outside the gene matches. The DNA of the CDR3 is TGTGCCACCAGTGGTGATGACAGGGTTGGCAATCAGCCCCAGCATTTT. Translation: CATSGDDRVGNQPQHF.

The chain combines TRBV18 with TRBJ2-1; tentative D call: TRBD1 (6 bases). V lost 3 bases and J lost 5, with 23 bases in between. This CDR3 is 18 amino acids long. Germline V CDR1 and CDR2: KGHSH, LQKENI. The CDR3 protein is CASSPFLSTGTRNNEQFF. As DNA, the CDR3 is TGTGCCAGCTCACCCTTCCTTTCAACCGGGACACGGAACAATGAGCAGTTCTTC.

The chain couples TRBV19 to TRBJ2-5, with TRBD2 identical over 10 bases. Per germline, CDR1 LNHDA and CDR2 SQIVND (reference sequence). V dropped 5 bases and J dropped 5; count of bases not matched to a gene: 14. The CDR3 covers 17 residues. CDR3 loop: CASSSRGWLAGVETQYF. The CDR3 nucleotides are TGTGCCAGTAGTTCCCGCGGGTGGCTAGCGGGAGTGGAGACCCAGTACTTC.

The V gene is TRBV5-1, the J gene TRBJ1-6, with D possibly TRBD1 on 6 matching bases. CDR3 length: 16 residues. With 3 bases removed from V and 9 bases from J, the gap between germline ends came to 19 bases. Germline lookup yields CDR1 SGHRS and CDR2 YFSETQ. CDR3 sequence (DNA): TGCGCCAGCAGCTCCTCGGACAGCACTACCGCTTCACCCCTCCACTTT. Its protein is CASSSSDSTTASPLHF.

This rearrangement joins TRBV2 to TRBJ2-7; 11 nucleotides align to TRBD2. CDR1 SNHLY and CDR2 FYNNEI come from the germline V gene. The length of the CDR3 is 14 residues. The V segment lost 7 bases and the J segment 6 bases; nucleotides outside the gene matches: 8. This CDR3 is CASTSGGLRGEQYF. CDR3 in DNA: TGTGCCAGCACTAGCGGGGGGCTCCGGGGCGAGCAGTACTTC.

The J gene is TRBJ1-6, the V gene TRBV19, with TRBD1 identical over 9 bases. There are 17 residues in the CDR3. Per germline, CDR1 LNHDA and CDR2 SQIVND (reference sequence). V dropped 4 bases and J dropped 7; count of bases not matched to a gene: 11. CDR3 DNA sequence: TGTGCCAGTAGTACCCGCGGGACAGGGTTCACAAATTCACCCCTCCACTTT. Its translation is CASSTRGTGFTNSPLHF. The whole variable domain, filled in from reference TRBV19 and TRBJ1-6, reads DGGITQSPKYLFRKEGQNVTLSCEQNLNHDAMYWYRQDPGQGLRLIYYSQIVNDFQKGDIAEGYSVSREKKESFPLTVTSAQKNPTAFYLCASSTRGTGFTNSPLHFGNGTRLTVT.